A selection of T cell receptor beta chains follows, all from one sample in a study of cytomegalovirus exposure and HLA in healthy donors. TCRdb's table, derived via immunoSEQ multiplex PCR, lists solely in-frame clones and lacks some. In the table there are 110,000 to 150,000 clones, 82% of which are singletons. The sequenced sample consisted of PBMCs. Receptors were obtained from a man between 18 and 35 years old in good health and CMV-seropositive. The CDR3 runs from the conserved cysteine through the conserved F or W. The D gene is left open where the match is weak. Size tells how often a clone was seen (once, few, many) or the class of an expanded clone, and some rows leave it out.

TRBV5-1	NA	TRBJ1-1	NA	TGCGCCAGCAGCCAGGCCCCGAACACTGAAGCTTTCTTT	CASSQAPNTEAFF
TRBV19	NA	TRBJ2-5	once	TGTGCCAGTAGTATAGCTGCGGGGTCACAAGAGACCCAGTACTTC	CASSIAAGSQETQYF
TRBV27	NA	TRBJ1-4	NA	TGTGCCAGCACCTCCCGGGACATTCGGGAAAAACTGTTTTTT	CASTSRDIREKLFF
TRBV5-4	TRBD1	TRBJ1-1	NA	TGTGCCAGCATTCCAAAGGGGGCGAACACTGAAGCTTTCTTT	CASIPKGANTEAFF
TRBV2	NA	TRBJ1-5	NA	TGTGCCAGTCTAAGACAGACCGATCAGCCCCAGCATTTT	CASLRQTDQPQHF
TRBV23-1	NA	TRBJ1-5	NA	TGCGCCAGCAGTCGGCGGGGGTCCGTCGGTGCCCCCCAGCATTTT	CASSRRGSVGAPQHF
TRBV6-1	TRBD1	TRBJ1-5	few	TGTGCCAGCAGTGAAGTTGGGAAGACAGGGATGGTCAATCAGCCCCAGCATTTT	CASSEVGKTGMVNQPQHF
TRBV10-2	TRBD2	TRBJ2-3	NA	TGCGCCAGCAGTGAGTCGTCTAGCGGGAGCACAGATACGCAGTATTTT	CASSESSSGSTDTQYF
TRBV18	NA	TRBJ1-1	NA	TGTGCCAGCTCACCATCCCAGGGCACTGAAGCTTTCTTT	CASSPSQGTEAFF
TRBV7-2	NA	TRBJ1-1	NA	TGTGCCAGCAGCTTTAAAGTGATTGGGGGGGGAGCTTTCTTT	CASSFKVIGGGAFF
TRBV19	TRBD2	TRBJ2-7	few	TGTGCCAGTAGTCCTTCGACACTAGCGGGAGCTTACGAGCAGTACTTC	CASSPSTLAGAYEQYF
TRBV7-2	NA	TRBJ1-5	NA	TGTGCCAGCAGCTTAGCAGGTGAGAGGCCGCCCCAGCATTTT	CASSLAGERPPQHF
TRBV19	NA	TRBJ2-7	NA	TGTGCCAGTAGTATTACCGGCTCCTACGAGCAGTACTTC	CASSITGSYEQYF
TRBV29-1	NA	TRBJ2-7	NA	TGCAGCGTTGTCTTAGCGGGACAGTCCTACGAGCAGTACTTC	CSVVLAGQSYEQYF
TRBV28	NA	TRBJ2-3	few	TGTGCCAGCCTCGAAGCCAGGGGTTATAGCACAGATACGCAGTATTTT	CASLEARGYSTDTQYF
TRBV7-6	NA	TRBJ1-1	NA	TGTGCCAGCAGAAGGGGTTTGAACACTGAAGCTTTCTTT	CASRRGLNTEAFF
TRBV28	NA	TRBJ2-3	NA	TGTGCCAGCAGACTCATCGACACAGATACGCAGTATTTT	CASRLIDTDTQYF
TRBV15	NA	TRBJ1-2	once	TGTGCCACCAGCAGTATCGAGGGCTATGGCTACACCTTC	CATSSIEGYGYTF
TRBV19	TRBD1	TRBJ1-5	NA	TGTGCCAGTAGTATCTCCGGGACAGGCAATCAGCCCCAGCATTTT	CASSISGTGNQPQHF
TRBV6-1	TRBD1	TRBJ1-3	NA	TGTGCCAGCAGTGACAGGGGGGCGGGAAACACCATATATTTT	CASSDRGAGNTIYF
TRBV7-9	NA	TRBJ2-4	NA	TGTGCCAGCAGCTTAGACCAGGTTTTGGAGTACTTC	CASSLDQVLEYF
TRBV19	NA	TRBJ2-1	NA	TGTGCCAGTTTACCCCTTGGGGGGAGTGGAAATGAGCAGTTCTTC	CASLPLGGSGNEQFF
TRBV5-1	NA	TRBJ2-3	NA	TGCGCCAGCAGCTTTACGTTTACTAGACAAGGAACAGATACGCAGTATTTT	CASSFTFTRQGTDTQYF
TRBV30	NA	TRBJ1-1	once	TGTGCCTGGACTTCGCAGGATCAGACTGAAGCTTTCTTT	CAWTSQDQTEAFF
TRBV19	TRBD1	TRBJ2-7	NA	TGTGCCAGTAGTATAGATGGGGACAGATCCTACGAGCAGTACTTC	CASSIDGDRSYEQYF
TRBV6-1	TRBD2	TRBJ2-2	NA	TGTGCCAGCAGAGGACTAGCGGGAGGGCCCGGGGAGCTGTTTTTT	CASRGLAGGPGELFF
TRBV5-4	NA	TRBJ1-2	NA	TGTGCCAGCAGCTTGGAATCGGTTGCGGGCTACACCTTC	CASSLESVAGYTF
TRBV25-1	TRBD2	TRBJ2-7	few	TGTGCCAGCAGTGCCCCCGGGACTACGGGTTACGAGCAGTACTTC	CASSAPGTTGYEQYF
TRBV15	NA	TRBJ2-2	NA	TGTGCCACCTCCGATGGGGCGGTGAACACCGGGGAGCTGTTTTTT	CATSDGAVNTGELFF
TRBV6-1	TRBD1	TRBJ2-1	once	TGTGCCAGCAGAAGTTCCGGGACAGGGATCGATGAGCAGTTCTTC	CASRSSGTGIDEQFF
TRBV2	TRBD1	TRBJ2-1	NA	TGTGCCAGCAGCATCCTTACAGGGGATGAGCAGTTCTTC	CASSILTGDEQFF
TRBV11-2	NA	TRBJ1-1	once	TGTGCCAGCAGCTTATCATCCAGGGTGGCAGCTTTCTTT	CASSLSSRVAAFF
TRBV7-8	NA	TRBJ2-7	NA	TGTGCCAGCAGCTTGAGAGGACATAAGAGCTCCTACGAGCAGTACTTC	CASSLRGHKSSYEQYF
TRBV15	NA	TRBJ1-3	NA	TGTGCCACCAGCAGATCTGTCAAAGAGGGAAACACCATATATTTT	CATSRSVKEGNTIYF
TRBV4-1	NA	TRBJ1-2	NA	TGCGCCAGCAGCCAAGTCGGGCAGGGTAACTATGGCTACACCTTC	CASSQVGQGNYGYTF
TRBV6-5	NA	TRBJ1-1	NA	TGTGCCAGCAGACCCCGGTCGTCCACTGAAGCTTTCTTT	CASRPRSSTEAFF
TRBV7-9	TRBD2	TRBJ2-1	NA	TGTGCCAGCAGCTCCGGGACTAGCGAAAACAATGAGCAGTTCTTC	CASSSGTSENNEQFF
TRBV28	NA	TRBJ2-2	few	TGTGCCAGCAGGCGGACAAACATGGACACCGGGGAGCTGTTTTTT	CASRRTNMDTGELFF
TRBV19	NA	TRBJ2-3	NA	TGTGCCAGTCGTGCGGTAGACACAGATACGCAGTATTTT	CASRAVDTDTQYF
TRBV7-9	TRBD1	TRBJ1-2	NA	TGTGCCAGCAGCTCCTTGGACAGGGGATATGGCTACACCTTC	CASSSLDRGYGYTF
TRBV27	NA	TRBJ1-5	NA	TGTGCCAGCAGTAAAGGGGGAGGCAATCAGCCCCAGCATTTT	CASSKGGGNQPQHF
TRBV7-9	NA	TRBJ2-7	NA	TGTGCCAGCAGCCCTTCGACACCGACCTACGAGCAGTACTTC	CASSPSTPTYEQYF
TRBV6-1	NA	TRBJ2-1	few	TGTGCCAGCAAGCCACAGGGAGGGCCCTACAATGAGCAGTTCTTC	CASKPQGGPYNEQFF
TRBV28	NA	TRBJ2-5	NA	TGTGCCAGCAAGGCTAGCATGGAGACCCAGTACTTC	CASKASMETQYF
TRBV30	TRBD2	TRBJ2-5	NA	TGTGCCTGGAGCGGACCGGGAGGGGAGACCCAGTACTTC	CAWSGPGGETQYF
TRBV27	TRBD1	TRBJ1-4	NA	TGTGCCAGCAGCCCCCAGAGGACAGGGGAGGGTGAAAAACTGTTTTTT	CASSPQRTGEGEKLFF
TRBV5-1	TRBD1	TRBJ2-3	NA	TGCGCCAGCAGCGGGGCCGGGACAGCCCCTAGCACAGATACGCAGTATTTT	CASSGAGTAPSTDTQYF
TRBV2	TRBD1	TRBJ2-1	NA	TGTGCCAGCAGAGAGACAGGGTTCTATAGCAATGAGCAGTTCTTC	CASRETGFYSNEQFF
TRBV2	TRBD2	TRBJ2-5	NA	TGTGCCAGCAGTCGGACTAGCGGGAGCCTGGAGACCCAGTACTTC	CASSRTSGSLETQYF
TRBV27	TRBD1	TRBJ2-7	once	TGTGCCAGCAGTTTATCGATAGGGGGCTTCGAGCAGTACTTC	CASSLSIGGFEQYF
TRBV4-1	TRBD1	TRBJ2-7	NA	TGCGCCAGCAGCCAAGAGGGACAGGGCTCCTACGAGCAGTACTTC	CASSQEGQGSYEQYF
TRBV5-1	TRBD2	TRBJ2-2	NA	TGCGCCAGCAGCTTAACCCCTAATCCCTCTAGACTAGCGGGAAACACCGGGGAGCTGTTTTTT	CASSLTPNPSRLAGNTGELFF
TRBV5-4	TRBD2	TRBJ2-1	NA	TGTGCCAGCAGCTTATCTAGCGGAGCCTACAATGAGCAGTTCTTC	CASSLSSGAYNEQFF
TRBV5-1	NA	TRBJ2-7	NA	TGCGCCAGCAGCTCAGGGGTAGGGGACCGCTACGAGCAGTACTTC	CASSSGVGDRYEQYF
TRBV6-1	TRBD2	TRBJ2-2	NA	TGTGCCAGCAGTGAATCCCGGCTAGCGGGAGTCGTCGGGGAGCTGTTTTTT	CASSESRLAGVVGELFF
TRBV7-9	TRBD1	TRBJ1-2	once	TGTGCCAGCAGCTTTTCTGCAGGGGGCGAGGATGGCTACACCTTC	CASSFSAGGEDGYTF
TRBV21-1	NA	TRBJ2-3	NA	TGTGCCAGCAGCCCGCGGACTAGCGGGAGGGACACTACGCAGTATTTT	CASSPRTSGRDTTQYF